This T cell receptor (beta chain) stems from a study of cytomegalovirus exposure and HLA in healthy donors. Study observations and caveats: The study labeled 150 to 200 TCR beta chains cytomegalovirus-associated. Usually a TCR sequence was rare, but some public TCRs were found in many donors. It was reportedly the case that the classifier diagnosed cytomegalovirus status with high specificity and sensitivity.

Only in-frame clones appear in the TCRdb table, and some are missing; sequencing was by immunoSEQ multiplex PCR. The table has hundreds of thousands of clones, 80% to 90% seen once; the top ten hold around 0.8%. The germline V gene has CDR1 SGHVS and CDR2 FNYEAQ. The length of the CDR3 is 15 residues. Trimming removed 1 base from V and 2 bases from J, with 10 bases in between. About this clone itself: What it binds is unknown.

This receptor was identified in a young woman in good health and CMV-seronegative. This sequence joins TRBV7-6 and TRBJ2-3; D is possibly TRBD2 (5 bases). Sequencing was done on a sample of PBMCs. The CDR3 region has the DNA TGTGCCAGCAGCTTAGTAGGGAGCTACACAGATACGCAGTATTTT. Encoded protein: CASSLVGSYTDTQYF.